The rows below give T cell receptor beta chains drawn from one sample of a study of control samples from healthy donors and cancer patients. Here immunoSEQ multiplex PCR was the method, and the copy in TCRdb shows in-frame clones only, minus some. The table records some 100,000 clones, just under 95% of them present only once. Sequencing was carried out using blood. These receptors originate from a human donor in good health. The donor label of this sample is uncertain. CDR3s include the opening cysteine and the closing phenylalanine or tryptophan. A D gene is named only where the DNA matches it firmly. Not all rows give a size; the values are once, few, many and, for expanded clones, a class.

CDR3 DNA,CDR3 protein,D gene,J gene,clone size,V gene
TGTGCCAGCAGTGAGGGTTGGGGACCCGCACTATACAATGAGCAGTTCTTC,CASSEGWGPALYNEQFF,-,TRBJ2-1,-,TRBV6-1
TGTGCCAGCAGTCCCAGGACGGAGGGGGAAAAACTGTTTTTT,CASSPRTEGEKLFF,-,TRBJ1-4,-,TRBV6-5
TGTGCCAGCAACAAAGGACAGGGTCAATACGAGCAGTACTTC,CASNKGQGQYEQYF,TRBD1,TRBJ2-7,-,TRBV27
TGTGCCAGTAGTATAAGTCGAGGGACAGTAAGCAATCAGCCCCAGCATTTT,CASSISRGTVSNQPQHF,TRBD1,TRBJ1-5,-,TRBV19
TGTGCCAGCAGCCCAACAGGCAGAAGCACAGATACGCAGTATTTT,CASSPTGRSTDTQYF,-,TRBJ2-3,-,TRBV5-4
TGTGCCAGTAGTACAGGACAGGCCCAAAATTCACCCCTCCACTTT,CASSTGQAQNSPLHF,TRBD1,TRBJ1-6,once,TRBV19
TGTGCCACCAGTGGATCAACTAATGAAAAACTGTTTTTT,CATSGSTNEKLFF,-,TRBJ1-4,-,TRBV24-1
TGTGCCAGCGCCATGGGGTATCCCGGGGAGCTGTTTTTT,CASAMGYPGELFF,-,TRBJ2-2,-,TRBV19
TGCAGTGCCAACATCTACAATGAGCAGTTCTTC,CSANIYNEQFF,-,TRBJ2-1,-,TRBV20-1
TGTGCCAGCTCACCTGGTTCGGCGGATTACACGGCCCAGTACTTC,CASSPGSADYTAQYF,-,TRBJ2-5,-,TRBV18
TGTGCCAGCTTCAGTGGAAACACCATATATTTT,CASFSGNTIYF,-,TRBJ1-3,-,TRBV3-1/TRBV3-2
TGTGCCAGCCGCGGACGGACTAGCGGGGTCGGTGTAGATACGCAGTATTTT,CASRGRTSGVGVDTQYF,TRBD2,TRBJ2-3,-,TRBV11-2
TGCGCCAGCAGCCAAAGGGACAGGAACACTGAAGCTTTCTTT,CASSQRDRNTEAFF,TRBD1,TRBJ1-1,-,TRBV4-1
TGCGCCAGCAGCCAAGATCCAAGTGCGGGTCGCACAGATACGCAGTATTTT,CASSQDPSAGRTDTQYF,-,TRBJ2-3,-,TRBV4-1
TGTGCCACCAGTGATACTGCTACCGCTCCCCGCTACACCTTC,CATSDTATAPRYTF,-,TRBJ1-2,-,TRBV24-1